This T cell receptor beta chain was captured by sequencing in a study of cytomegalovirus exposure and HLA in healthy donors (dated by TCRdb to the late 2010s). Broadly, across the study: In an earlier analysis of approximately 500 of the donors, 250 to 300 Gb of sequence data and 117 million unique TCR beta sequences from about 190 million T cells were reported. An early release covering about 600 HLA-typed donors comprised roughly 300 gigabases of sequencing data and approximately 80 million unique TCR sequences. The genetic ancestry cluster associated with self-reported Caucasian donors included about 81% of the 398 genotyped donors. The study aimed to test whether cataloging public T cell receptors could reveal signatures of past pathogen exposure. The study used immunosequencing to profile the T cell repertoires of under 700 subjects and linked those repertoires to cytomegalovirus serostatus. Besides the first cohort of 666 subjects, a separate validation cohort made up of some 110 different subjects was used. The study combined high-throughput TCR immunosequencing, statistical association of individual TCRs with disease status, and machine learning to predict cytomegalovirus infection status. To study patterns of TCR occurrence, a later analysis re-analyzed previously published TCR beta repertoires from around 670 donors and added high-resolution HLA genotyping. Rather than drawing on any new phenotypic data, the later analysis identified candidate immune exposures from TCR beta sequences and the way those sequences occurred across donors. In an earlier analysis of roughly 540 of the donors, high-throughput TCR beta sequencing was used to judge whether each TCR beta V gene segment behaved as functional or pseudogenic. Donor age, sex, ethnicity and CMV serostatus were collected together with the repertoire data. A later genetic analysis took genome-wide SNP genotypes for about three fifths of the roughly 670 donors and used that subset as a discovery cohort. All discovery cohort repertoires had been generated using a single sequencing platform. Class I and class II HLA loci were covered by the typing at four-digit resolution. Typing coverage differed by locus: A, B, C, DRB1 and DQB1 were typed in about 629-640 donors, DQA1 in about 500, DPA1 in over 600, and DPB1 in around 490. Because of strong linkage in the cohort, roughly five DR-DQ haplotypes were treated as single units for association and clustering. Among 350 to 400 genotyped donors of the cohort, an average of approximately 240,000 unique TCR beta nucleotide sequences were sequenced per donor, roughly 20% of them non-productive.

General study outcomes and caveats: The classifier was reported to diagnose cytomegalovirus status with high specificity and sensitivity in both the original and validation cohorts. The earlier analysis of fewer than 750 of the donors excluded fewer than 20 rarely observed V segments, including chromosome 9 orphons, because counts were too low. The presence/absence analyses assumed that sequencing depth was roughly uniform across donors, and that assumption may not be true. A further reported finding was that TCR beta sequences accurately predicted the HLA-A and HLA-B alleles for most subjects in the first cohort. According to a later analysis, TCR association rates differed among HLA loci, with DRB1 alleles showing the most associated TCRs and HLA-C alleles showing the fewest. Some IMGT-functional V segments, including TRBV6-2 and TRBV6-3, could not be told apart with the 87-base-pair reads, so those segments were excluded. A later genetic analysis reported fewer N-insertions in productive TCRs among donors in an Asian-associated ancestry cluster than the roughly 650-donor mean. A cluster of highly shared sequence variants was judged likely to represent a technical artifact of the sequencing pipeline. Several of the top co-occurrence clusters appeared to be linked to parvovirus B19, influenza, CMV and Epstein-Barr virus, according to a later analysis. CMV serostatus was the only immune exposure information available for the cohort. Most TCR sequences were seen in very few donors, while some public TCRs were found in many individuals. Because some donors lacked HLA typing at each locus, the association tests relied only on the typed subset. In vitro tests confirmed that a few of the cytomegalovirus-associated TCR beta chains recognize cytomegalovirus antigens. When HLA alleles, especially DR and DQ, strongly co-occurred, TCR associations were difficult to assign to individual alleles. The authors suggested that the approach could potentially be extended to other disease states and immunological phenotypes. An earlier analysis of several hundred of the donors showed that most TCR beta V segments appeared in productive rearrangements either about 87% or about 30% of the time, which broadly matched IMGT annotations. A later analysis found that most CMV-associated TCR beta chains appeared HLA-restricted, with HLA associations seemingly driven largely by CMV exposure. A later analysis found that HLA-associated TCR beta chains were more clonally expanded and had lower generation probabilities than equally common non-associated chains. In a later genetic analysis, a missense DCLRE1C variant was associated with V-gene and J-gene trimming of TCR beta chains, and the association was replicated in an independent cohort. Specific HLA alleles were associated with some 15,000 TCR beta sequences at a false discovery rate of 0.05 in a later analysis. The cohort was sequenced for TCR beta chains only, and without alpha or paired-chain data the features that could be detected were limited. Linkage disequilibrium might explain the correlated functional status among segregating V segments, but an unknown experimental factor could not be excluded. The study gave a list of 150 to 200 TCR beta chains associated with cytomegalovirus.

In total, about 650 healthy bone marrow donors made up the cohort. At the time of sampling, every cohort member was nominally healthy, though immune exposures that went unrecorded were likely present. The donor tested CMV seropositive and was one of the 289 seropositive cohort members. Every donor gave a peripheral blood sample, and the peripheral blood mononuclear cells from that sample were used for TCR beta sequencing. Genomic DNA was extracted from the blood cell samples with the Qiagen DNeasy Blood Extraction Kit. Worth noting for this clone: Its antigen has not been determined. Base-call qualities are not available, and no considerably larger clone is one nucleotide away.

The library was built by means of the immunoSEQ multiplex PCR assay. For the multiplex PCR, a mixture combining 60 forward primers for TCR Vbeta segments and 13 reverse primers for TCR Jbeta segments was used. The CDR3 region of rearranged TCR beta genes was amplified from genomic DNA with a multiplex PCR assay. Amplified TCR beta libraries were sequenced as 87-base-pair reads on the Illumina HiSeq System. The authors processed their data as follows. A later analysis tallied around 87 million unique TCR beta chains across the 666 repertoires, and around 9.9 million of those chains were shared by two or more donors. To remove PCR and sequencing errors, raw reads were error-corrected and collapsed into unique sequences using a nearest-neighbor algorithm that merged closely related sequences. Alignment of CDR3 sequences to IMGT reference sequences was used to assign V, D and J gene segments. For a sequence to be retained, at least a six-nucleotide match to both a V gene segment and a J gene segment was required. A rearrangement was called productive if the CDR3 had no stop codons and remained in frame with V and J, and every other rearrangement was called non-productive. Following IMGT convention, CDR3 was defined as the stretch from the second conserved V-encoded cysteine up to the conserved J-encoded phenylalanine. The earlier analysis of fewer than 750 of the donors excluded sequences that lacked an unambiguous match to a single V gene segment. An earlier analysis of several hundred of the donors called V segments functional above 56.7% productive rearrangements and segregating when the between-donor standard deviation exceeded 5%. A statistical classification framework was built to diagnose cytomegalovirus status from the catalog of TCR beta chain sequences. A later analysis assigned V and J genes by comparing TCR nucleotide sequences with IMGT/GENE-DB human TR gene sequences. A later analysis assigned CDR3 sequences and most-parsimonious VDJ recombination scenarios with the TCRdist pipeline. In a later analysis, every TCR beta chain was defined by the combination of its CDR3 amino acid sequence and its V-gene family, and reads without a unique V-gene family were dropped. As a way to deal with suspected cross-contamination and a sequencing artifact, a later analysis dropped over 550 nucleotide sequences that were highly shared and had low generation probability. A later analysis calculated a clonal expansion index for each public chain from normalized within-repertoire ranks of inferred template counts. A later analysis computed generation probabilities with a VDJ recombination model fitted to out-of-frame rearrangements, and checked the results against IGoR. A later analysis scored TCR-TCR, TCR-HLA and TCR-CMV co-occurrence with hypergeometric tests, applying a repertoire-size bias correction to TCR pairs. A later analysis estimated false discovery rates by permuting HLA or CMV assignments 20 times. A later analysis grouped co-occurring TCRs with DBSCAN, adding TCRdist sequence similarity when clustering within HLA-allele-positive subsets. Repertoires with fewer than 30,000 or more than 120,000 public chains were left out of co-occurrence clustering, as were five repertoires with anomalous nucleotide sharing. TCRdb carries this immuneACCESS record with in-frame sequences only. Its versions omit some clonotypes, under half of them owing to an unresolved V gene in the studies checked, with the rest unexplained. That table furnishes V, J and clone size, whereas the DNA furnished D and trimming. A total of 150,000 or so clones appear in this sample, about 80% of them only once. About 13% of the sample goes to the ten largest clones.

The germline V gene supplies CDR1 LGHNT and CDR2 FRNRAP. V is reduced by 0 bases and J by 5 bases, leaving a spacing of 13 bases between them. From the cysteine up to the phenylalanine, the CDR3 has a length of 15 residues. CDR3 DNA is the only sequence kept; it has 45 bases, read in frame from the first base. Material for sequencing was PBMCs. This receptor was obtained from a man between 35 and 55 years old in good health and CMV-seropositive. Here the chain combines TRBV12-5 and TRBJ1-2; a tentative D call is TRBD1 (5 bases match). The CDR3 reads as follows: CASGLVRSDTYGYTF. In nucleotides, the sequence is TGTGCTAGTGGTTTGGTACGGTCGGACACTTATGGCTACACCTTC.